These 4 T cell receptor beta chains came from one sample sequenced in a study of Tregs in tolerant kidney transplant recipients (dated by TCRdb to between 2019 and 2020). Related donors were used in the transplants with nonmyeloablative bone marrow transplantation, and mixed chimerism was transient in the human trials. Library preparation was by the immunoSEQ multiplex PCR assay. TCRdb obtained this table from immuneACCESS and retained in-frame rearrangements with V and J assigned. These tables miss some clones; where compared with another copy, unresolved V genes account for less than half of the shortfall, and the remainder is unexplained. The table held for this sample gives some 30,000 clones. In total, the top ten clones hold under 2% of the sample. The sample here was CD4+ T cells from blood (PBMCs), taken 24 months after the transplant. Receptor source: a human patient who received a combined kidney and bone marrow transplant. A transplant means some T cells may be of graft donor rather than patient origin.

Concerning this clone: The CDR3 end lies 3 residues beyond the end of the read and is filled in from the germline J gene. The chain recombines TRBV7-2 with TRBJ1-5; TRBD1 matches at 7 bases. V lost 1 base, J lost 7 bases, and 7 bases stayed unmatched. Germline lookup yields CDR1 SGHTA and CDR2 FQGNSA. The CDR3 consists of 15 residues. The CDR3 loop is CASSLVSGGSQPQHF. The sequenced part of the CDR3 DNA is TGTGCCAGCAGCTTAGTGTCAGGGGGTAGCCAGCCC.

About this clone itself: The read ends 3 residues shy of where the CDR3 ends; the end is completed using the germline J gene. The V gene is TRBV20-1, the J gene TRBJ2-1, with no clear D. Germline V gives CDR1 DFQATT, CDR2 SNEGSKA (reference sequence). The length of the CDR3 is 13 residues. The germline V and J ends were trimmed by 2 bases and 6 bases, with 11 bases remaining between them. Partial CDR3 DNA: TGCAGTGCTAGATCCCCTAAGAGCAATGAG. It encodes CSARSPKSNE. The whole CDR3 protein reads CSARSPKSNEQFF.

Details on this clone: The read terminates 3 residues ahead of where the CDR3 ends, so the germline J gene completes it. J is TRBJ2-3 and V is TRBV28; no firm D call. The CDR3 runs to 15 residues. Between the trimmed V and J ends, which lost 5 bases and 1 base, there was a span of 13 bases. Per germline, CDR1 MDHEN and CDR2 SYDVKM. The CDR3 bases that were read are TGTGCCAGCAGTGAAGAGCGCCTAGGCACAGATACG. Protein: CASSEERLGTDT. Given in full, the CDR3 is CASSEERLGTDTQYF.

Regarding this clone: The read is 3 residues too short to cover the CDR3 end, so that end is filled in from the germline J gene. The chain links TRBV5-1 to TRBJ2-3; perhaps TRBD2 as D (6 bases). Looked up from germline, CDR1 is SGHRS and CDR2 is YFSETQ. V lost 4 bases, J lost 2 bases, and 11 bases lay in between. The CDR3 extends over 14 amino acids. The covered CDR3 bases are TGCGCCAGCAGCATAGGAGGGCTCACAGATACG. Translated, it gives CASSIGGLTDT. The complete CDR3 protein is CASSIGGLTDTQYF.